This TCR beta chain stems from a study of immune evolution from preneoplasia to lung adenocarcinoma. Study results and caveats: Later-stage lesions seemingly showed higher T cell density and diversity than normal lung. Top clone share appeared to fall from AAH through AIS, MIA, adenocarcinoma.

On this clone: Its specificity is not known.

TCRdb keeps only in-frame clones here, not all; method: immunoSEQ multiplex PCR. Of about 11,000 clones in the sample, around three quarters are singletons; the top ten hold about 28%. Histologic diagnosis was independently verified by two lung pathologists. CDR1 and CDR2 (germline): SGHVS, FNYEAQ. The CDR3 runs to 15 residues. Trimming shortened V by 5 bases and J by 4 bases, and 16 bases separated the two germline ends. The chain uses TRBV7-6 and TRBJ2-3; D might be TRBD1 (6 bases). This TCR was sampled from a person in their 60s with lung adenocarcinoma. Some clones in this sample may be carry-over from other donors' samples. Sequencing used FFPE normal lung tissue adjacent to the tumor. This CDR3 reads CASSPVVGAADTQYF. The CDR3 DNA is TGTGCCAGCAGCCCCGTGGTGGGGGCCGCAGATACGCAGTATTTT. Variable domain in full (rest from reference TRBV7-6 and TRBJ2-3): GAGVSQSPRYKVTKRGQDVALRCDPISGHVSLYWYRQALGQGPEFLTYFNYEAQQDKSGLPNDRFSAERPEGSISTLTIQRTEQRDSAMYRCASSPVVGAADTQYFGPGTRLTVL.